The 18 T cell receptor beta chains below were found in one sample sequenced in a study of response to subunit inactivated influenza vaccine. In TCRdb, the RT-PCR reads were re-called with MiXCR into one record per CDR3 protein. The sample holds 530,000 or so distinct CDR3 sequences, 12% seen once. The sample in question was PBMCs from blood, obtained on the day of vaccination. The receptor source for this set is a man in his forties or fifties who received an inactivated influenza vaccine.

This clonotype was counted between two and nine times. The chain recombines TRBV7-8 with TRBJ2-7; D is perhaps TRBD1 (6 bases). The CDR3 extends over 15 amino acids. Per germline, CDR1 SGHVS and CDR2 FQNEAQ. Trimming stripped 5 bases from V and 5 bases from J, with 19 bases between. CDR3 region: CASSPGPYRDHEQYF. The CDR3, as DNA: TGTGCCAGCAGCCCCGGCCCTTACAGGGACCACGAGCAGTACTTC.

Comment on this clonotype: Being one base from a much bigger clone, this may be a read error. The chain employs TRBV7-2 and TRBJ2-5, with D unclear. V lost 5 bases, J lost 4 bases, and 8 bases lay in between. The CDR3 runs 12 residues. Per germline, CDR1 SGHTA and CDR2 FQGNSA. CDR3 DNA: TGTGCCAGCAGCGAAGATGGAGAGACCCAGTACTTC. Protein product: CASSEDGETQYF.

The chain employs TRBV10-2 and TRBJ2-3; D not certain. V was shortened by 6 bases and J by 1 base, with 20 bases between the two germline ends. The germline CDR1 and CDR2 sequences are WSHSY and SAAADI. The CDR3 spans 17 residues. This CDR3 reads CASREGAGLFGTDTQYF. The CDR3 DNA is TGCGCCAGCAGAGAAGGTGCTGGCTTATTTGGCACAGATACGCAGTATTTT.

The rearrangement links TRBV12-3 or TRBV12-4 to TRBJ1-1, with no clear D. Between the trimmed V and J ends, which lost 4 bases and 10 bases, there was a span of 13 bases. The CDR3 sequence is 12 residues long. The CDR3 nucleotides read TGTGCCAGCAGTTCGACCCCTTGGAGAGCTTTCTTT. The encoded protein is CASSSTPWRAFF.

Ten or more counts support this clonotype. The V and J genes are TRBV12-3 or TRBV12-4 and TRBJ1-5, with a possible D match to TRBD1 (6 bases). Trimming stripped 7 bases from V and 2 bases from J, with 9 bases between. This CDR3 is 13 amino acids long. CDR3 sequence (DNA): TGTGCCAGCACACAGGGTGGCAATCAGCCCCAGCATTTT. Encoded protein: CASTQGGNQPQHF.

V usage is TRBV7-8 and J usage is TRBJ2-7; 8 bases align to TRBD2. Germline CDR1 reads SGHVS; CDR2 reads FQNEAQ. The CDR3 loop spans 16 amino acids. The junction had 7 bases not matched to a gene; V was cut back by 3 bases and J by 0 bases. CDR3 coding DNA: TGTGCCAGCAGCTTGGGGGGACTAGGCAGCTCCTACGAGCAGTACTTC. This codes for CASSLGGLGSSYEQYF.

This clonotype was seen repeatedly, ten times or more. J is TRBJ2-5 and V is TRBV20-1; a weak D match, TRBD1 (6 bases). The ends were cut back, 8 bases at V and 2 bases at J, with 9 bases in the middle. Germline V gene data show CDR1 as DFQATT and CDR2 as SNEGSKA (reference sequence). This CDR3 comprises 11 residues. In DNA, the CDR3 is TGCAGTTCTCAGGGGCAAGAGACCCAGTACTTC. Translated, it gives CSSQGQETQYF.

This clonotype was counted a few times. The J gene is TRBJ2-3, the V gene TRBV5-6, with TRBD2 matching 9 bases. Germline lookup yields CDR1 SGHDT and CDR2 YYEEEE. This CDR3 is built from 15 residues. The V segment lost 4 bases and the J segment 2 bases; nucleotides outside the gene matches: 5. This CDR3 is CASSVTSGYTDTQYF. In DNA form, the CDR3 reads TGTGCCAGCAGCGTAACTAGCGGGTACACAGATACGCAGTATTTT.

This clonotype was picked up a small number of times. The V gene is TRBV11-2, the J gene TRBJ2-2; no clear D. Trimming took off 5 bases at V and 1 base at J, with 8 bases between the two ends. The CDR3 is 14 residues long. The germline V gene encodes CDR1 SGHAT and CDR2 FQNNGV. CDR3 coding DNA: TGTGCCAGCAGCGCCAACAGGAACACCGGGGAGCTGTTTTTT. Translation: CASSANRNTGELFF.

This clonotype has ten or more counts. This chain joins TRBV9 and TRBJ2-6; D possibly corresponds to TRBD2 (6 bases). The CDR3 runs 17 residues. Germline loops: CDR1 SGDLS, CDR2 YYNGEE. Trimming removed 6 bases at V and 1 base at J, with 17 bases between. Written as DNA, the CDR3 is TGTGCCAGCACCATTGGGGGAGGTGCTTCTGGGGCCAACGTCCTGACTTTC. Translation gives CASTIGGGASGANVLTF.

This clonotype came up many times. The chain carries TRBV11-1 and TRBJ2-3; unclear D gene. This CDR3 comprises 17 residues. Per germline, CDR1 SGHAT and CDR2 FQDESV (reference sequence). V gave up 3 bases and J gave up 0 bases, with 16 bases separating them. The CDR3 nucleotides are TGTGCCAGCAGCTTCATCGGAGCGAGTAGGAGCACAGATACGCAGTATTTT. Protein product: CASSFIGASRSTDTQYF.

The CDR3 loop reads CASSYQRGGTQETQYF. In DNA form, the CDR3 reads TGTGCCAGCAGTTACCAGCGGGGGGGCACCCAAGAGACCCAGTACTTC. This chain uses TRBV6-2 or TRBV6-3 with TRBJ2-5; 10 bases agree with TRBD2. This CDR3 has 16 residues. Germline CDR1 MNHEY, CDR2 SVGEGT. Losses at the gene ends were 2 bases for V and 1 base for J; bases not matched to a gene: 4.

The chain combines TRBV2 with TRBJ2-5, with D perhaps being TRBD1 or TRBD2 (6 bases each). Germline V gives CDR1 SNHLY, CDR2 FYNNEI. Trimming pared 5 bases from V and 2 bases from J, leaving 18 bases between. This CDR3 comprises 16 residues. CDR3 sequence reads: CASSLAPGDIQETQYF. The CDR3 DNA is TGTGCCAGCAGTCTCGCTCCGGGGGACATACAAGAGACCCAGTACTTC.

There are a few counts of this clonotype. The chain has TRBV28 and TRBJ2-1, with D possibly being TRBD2 (5 bases). The V end was cut by 4 bases, the J end by 7 bases, with 17 bases between. The CDR3 has 15 amino acids. Germline CDR1 is MDHEN and CDR2 is SYDVKM. CDR3 amino acids: CASSSSGPVGNEQFF. In nucleotides, the CDR3 is TGTGCCAGCAGTTCAAGCGGCCCCGTAGGGAATGAGCAGTTCTTC.

The table lists this clonotype with a few counts. This sequence joins TRBV11-2 and TRBJ2-5; D possibly corresponds to TRBD2 (5 bases). Germline loops: CDR1 SGHAT, CDR2 FQNNGV. The CDR3 spans 16 residues. V lost 5 bases and J 5 bases, leaving 21 bases between the germline ends. Written as DNA, the CDR3 is TGTGCCAGCAGCCCCCATCCCCGGCTAGCTGACGAGACCCAGTACTTC. This gives the protein CASSPHPRLADETQYF. Supplemented by reference TRBV11-2 and TRBJ2-5, the full variable domain reads EAGVAQSPRYKIIEKRQSVAFWCNPISGHATLYWYQQILGQGPKLLIQFQNNGVVDDSQLPKDRFSAERLKGVDSTLKIQPAKLEDSAVYLCASSPHPRLADETQYFGPGTRLLVL.

This clonotype has just a few counts. CDR3: CASSLSRVSSYEQYF. CDR3 nucleotides: TGTGCCAGCAGCTTAAGTCGGGTTAGCTCCTACGAGCAGTACTTC. V is TRBV7-2 and J is TRBJ2-7; D is ambiguous. The V gene's germline CDR1 is SGHTA and CDR2 FQGNSA. The CDR3 extends over 15 amino acids. V was clipped by 2 bases and J by 0 bases, with 11 bases between them.

In its sample, this clonotype was seen a few times. The chain is built from TRBV7-9 and TRBJ2-1, with 12 nucleotides matching TRBD2. The CDR3 totals 16 residues. Per germline, CDR1 SEHNR and CDR2 FQNEAQ (reference sequence). J gave up 4 bases and V 5 bases, and 6 bases lay outside the gene matches. CDR3 in DNA: TGTGCCAGCAGCCCTCGACTAGCGGGGGCGTACAATGAGCAGTTCTTC. This encodes CASSPRLAGAYNEQFF.

The rearrangement links TRBV4-1 to TRBJ2-3; D uncertain. The germline V and J ends were trimmed by 4 bases and 6 bases, with 11 bases remaining between them. The CDR3 sequence is 13 residues long. Germline V gene lookup returns CDR1 MGHRA and CDR2 YSYEKL. In nucleotides, the CDR3 is TGCGCCAGCAGCCTGAAAGCCTGGGATACGCAGTATTTT. Its translation: CASSLKAWDTQYF.